The source of this TCR beta chain is a study of blood T cells in healthy people across ages. Using a J-beta primer mix together with a sample-barcoded 5' primer, a second PCR was run for 7 to 11 cycles. Using its own MiXCR run on the 5' RACE reads, TCRdb lists one record per CDR3 protein. The data hold roughly 1.6 million distinct CDR3 sequences, with about 35% observed a single time. CDR1 is SNHLY, CDR2 FYNNEI, per germline. CDR3 length equals 17 residues. V gave up 6 bases and J gave up 8 bases; unmatched junction bases: 15. The sequenced sample was blood. V gene TRBV2 combines with J gene TRBJ1-4; 10 nucleotides align to TRBD1. This TCR derives from a woman in her 30s in good health. The CDR3 sequence: CASRETGTGVAGEKLFF. The CDR3 bases are TGTGCCAGCAGAGAAACCGGGACAGGGGTCGCGGGGGAAAAACTGTTTTTT.